The source of this T cell receptor beta chain is a study of blood T cell repertoires in COVID-19. Across the whole study: Sources were T cells, B-cell-depleted T cells, or PBMCs; the material itself was cDNA or gDNA.

The CDR3 runs to 16 residues. Germline CDR1 is MNHNY and CDR2 is SVGAGI (reference sequence). Trimming removed 0 bases at V and 2 bases at J, with 14 bases between. TCRdb keeps only in-frame clones here, not all; method: immunoSEQ multiplex PCR. The profile shows about 480,000 clones, 88% of them singletons. Assignments of participants to cohorts depended upon their own reported clinical history. The specimen was PBMCs or T cells enriched from blood (not recorded which). The chain is built from TRBV6-6 and TRBJ2-7; D is perhaps TRBD2 (6 bases). This sequence originates from a woman between 40 and 50 years old who had recovered from COVID-19. CDR3 sequence (DNA): TGTGCCAGCAGTTACTCGATTGGTAGCGGCCCCTACGAGCAGTACTTC. This codes for CASSYSIGSGPYEQYF.